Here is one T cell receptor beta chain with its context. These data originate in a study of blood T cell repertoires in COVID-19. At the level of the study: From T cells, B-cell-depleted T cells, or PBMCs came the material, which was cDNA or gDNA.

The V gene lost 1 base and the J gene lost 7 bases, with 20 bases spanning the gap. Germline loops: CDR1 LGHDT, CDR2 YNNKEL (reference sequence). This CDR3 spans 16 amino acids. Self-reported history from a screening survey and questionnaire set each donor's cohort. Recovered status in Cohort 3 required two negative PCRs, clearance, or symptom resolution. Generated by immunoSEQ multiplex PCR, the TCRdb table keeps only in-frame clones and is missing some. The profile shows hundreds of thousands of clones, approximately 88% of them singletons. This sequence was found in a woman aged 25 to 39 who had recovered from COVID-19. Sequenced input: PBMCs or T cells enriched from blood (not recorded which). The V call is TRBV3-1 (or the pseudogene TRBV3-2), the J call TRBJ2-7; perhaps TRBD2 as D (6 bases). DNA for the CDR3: TGTGCCAGCAGCCAAGTAGGAGGACTATTTGACTTGGAGCAGTACTTC. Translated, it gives CASSQVGGLFDLEQYF.